This T cell receptor beta chain stems from a study of blood T cell repertoires in COVID-19. Study-level background: The United States, Italy and Spain were the sources of the acute and convalescent COVID-19 samples.

The Seattle patients, enrolled during active infection, were followed longitudinally. Germline CDR1 reads LNHDA; CDR2 reads SQIVND (reference sequence). The CDR3 spans 14 residues. Trimming took off 6 bases at V and 1 base at J, with 10 bases between the two ends. Original analysis: Amplification of reference gene primers provided the estimated nucleated cell counts. Sequencing was performed with immunoSEQ multiplex PCR; in TCRdb, only in-frame clones are kept and a portion is missing. The V and J calls and clone size are taken from that table; D and trimming were inferred from the DNA. The sample has hundreds of thousands of clones; nearly 90% are singletons.

This clonotype originated in a man younger than 30 with COVID-19, enrolled during active disease. The sequencing input was peripheral blood. The chain uses TRBV19 and TRBJ1-3; maybe TRBD1 (6 bases). The CDR3 nucleotides read TGTGCCAGTAGGCCCGGACAGTCTGGAAACACCATATATTTT. Amino acid sequence: CASRPGQSGNTIYF. Looking up the rest from reference TRBV19 and TRBJ1-3 gives the full variable domain: DGGITQSPKYLFRKEGQNVTLSCEQNLNHDAMYWYRQDPGQGLRLIYYSQIVNDFQKGDIAEGYSVSREKKESFPLTVTSAQKNPTAFYLCASRPGQSGNTIYFGEGSWLTVV.